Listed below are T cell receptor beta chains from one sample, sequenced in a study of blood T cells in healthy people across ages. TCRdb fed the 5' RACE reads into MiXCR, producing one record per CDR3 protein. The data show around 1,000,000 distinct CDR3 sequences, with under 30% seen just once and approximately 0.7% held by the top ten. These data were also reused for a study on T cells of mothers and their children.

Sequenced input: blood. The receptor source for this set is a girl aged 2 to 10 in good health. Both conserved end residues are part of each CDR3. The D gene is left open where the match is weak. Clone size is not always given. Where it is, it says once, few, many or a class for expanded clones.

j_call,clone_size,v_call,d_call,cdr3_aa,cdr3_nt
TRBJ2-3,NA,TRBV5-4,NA,CASTGGAPDTQYF,TGTGCCAGCACCGGGGGAGCGCCGGATACGCAGTATTTT
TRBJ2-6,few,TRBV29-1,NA,CSVNLRAGANVLTF,TGCAGCGTTAATCTCCGGGCGGGGGCCAACGTCCTGACTTTC
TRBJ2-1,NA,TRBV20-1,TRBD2,CSARGQLAGGDNEQFF,TGCAGTGCTAGGGGCCAGCTAGCGGGGGGTGACAATGAGCAGTTCTTC
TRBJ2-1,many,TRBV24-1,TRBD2,CATSDFLSGRPPVF,TGTGCCACCAGTGATTTTCTTAGCGGGAGGCCGCCCGTCTTC
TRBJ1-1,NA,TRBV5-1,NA,CASSSGVEAFF,TGCGCCAGCAGCTCAGGGGTTGAAGCTTTCTTT
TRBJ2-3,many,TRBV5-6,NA,CASSRRGADTQYF,TGTGCCAGCAGCCGAAGGGGGGCAGATACGCAGTATTTT
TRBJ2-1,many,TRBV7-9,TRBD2,CAGQLAGVTNEQFF,TGTGCCGGGCAACTAGCGGGAGTAACTAATGAGCAGTTCTTC
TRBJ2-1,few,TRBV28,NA,CASRGSGTSQFF,TGTGCCAGCAGAGGGTCCGGGACTTCTCAGTTCTTC
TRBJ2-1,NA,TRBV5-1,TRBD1,CASSWDRGSYNEQFF,TGCGCCAGCAGCTGGGACAGGGGTTCCTACAATGAGCAGTTCTTC
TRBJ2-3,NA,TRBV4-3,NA,CASSQEPAGTSTDTQYF,TGCGCCAGCAGCCAAGAACCGGCGGGGACGAGCACAGATACGCAGTATTTT
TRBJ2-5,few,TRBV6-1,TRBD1,CASSEGTGIETQYF,TGTGCCAGCAGTGAAGGGACAGGAATTGAGACCCAGTACTTC
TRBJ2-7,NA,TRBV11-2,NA,CASRPLPGDEQYF,TGTGCCAGCAGACCCCTTCCTGGGGACGAGCAGTACTTC
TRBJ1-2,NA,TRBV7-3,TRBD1,CASSFGQEVGITF,TGTGCCAGCAGCTTTGGACAGGAGGTTGGCATAACCTTC
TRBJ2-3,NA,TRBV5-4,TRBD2,CASSLKTSEGDTQYF,TGTGCCAGCAGCTTAAAGACTAGCGAGGGGGATACGCAGTATTTT
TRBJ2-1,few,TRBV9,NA,CASSSPRQNEQFF,TGTGCCAGCAGCTCGCCTAGGCAGAATGAGCAGTTCTTC
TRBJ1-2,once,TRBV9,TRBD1,CASSPEWGQVYGYTF,TGTGCCAGCAGCCCCGAGTGGGGACAGGTATACGGCTACACCTTC
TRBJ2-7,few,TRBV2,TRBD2,CASRISGLTYEQYF,TGTGCCAGCAGAATTAGCGGGTTGACCTACGAGCAGTACTTC
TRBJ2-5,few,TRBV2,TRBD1,CASSGRQDRSIMETQYF,TGTGCCAGCAGTGGTCGGCAGGACAGGTCTATTATGGAGACCCAGTACTTC
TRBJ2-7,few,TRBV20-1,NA,CSARDRTVTPYEQYF,TGCAGTGCTAGAGATCGGACCGTCACCCCCTACGAGCAGTACTTC
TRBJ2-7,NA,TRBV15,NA,CATSSIASEQYF,TGTGCCACCAGCAGTATAGCGAGCGAGCAGTACTTC
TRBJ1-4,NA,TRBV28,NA,CASSLSGLRDEKLFF,TGTGCCAGCAGTTTAAGCGGACTTCGGGATGAAAAACTGTTTTTT
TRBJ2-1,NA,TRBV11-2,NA,CASSYLSGGRGEQFF,TGTGCCAGCAGCTACTTGTCTGGGGGCCGCGGTGAGCAGTTCTTC
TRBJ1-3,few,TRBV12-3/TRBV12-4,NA,CASTLQGNTIYF,TGTGCCAGCACCCTACAAGGAAACACCATATATTTT
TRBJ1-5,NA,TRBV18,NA,CASSPVRERGQPQHF,TGTGCCAGCTCACCAGTCAGGGAGAGGGGTCAGCCCCAGCATTTT
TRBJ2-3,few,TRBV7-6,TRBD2,CASSSGTGLATDTQYF,TGTGCCAGCAGCTCCGGAACGGGACTAGCGACAGATACGCAGTATTTT
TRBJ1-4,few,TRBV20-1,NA,CSAGQGSTREKLFF,TGCAGTGCTGGCCAAGGATCGACTCGTGAAAAACTGTTTTTT
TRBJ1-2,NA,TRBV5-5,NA,CASSLGGSRGYTF,TGTGCCAGCAGCCTCGGTGGCAGTCGAGGCTACACCTTC